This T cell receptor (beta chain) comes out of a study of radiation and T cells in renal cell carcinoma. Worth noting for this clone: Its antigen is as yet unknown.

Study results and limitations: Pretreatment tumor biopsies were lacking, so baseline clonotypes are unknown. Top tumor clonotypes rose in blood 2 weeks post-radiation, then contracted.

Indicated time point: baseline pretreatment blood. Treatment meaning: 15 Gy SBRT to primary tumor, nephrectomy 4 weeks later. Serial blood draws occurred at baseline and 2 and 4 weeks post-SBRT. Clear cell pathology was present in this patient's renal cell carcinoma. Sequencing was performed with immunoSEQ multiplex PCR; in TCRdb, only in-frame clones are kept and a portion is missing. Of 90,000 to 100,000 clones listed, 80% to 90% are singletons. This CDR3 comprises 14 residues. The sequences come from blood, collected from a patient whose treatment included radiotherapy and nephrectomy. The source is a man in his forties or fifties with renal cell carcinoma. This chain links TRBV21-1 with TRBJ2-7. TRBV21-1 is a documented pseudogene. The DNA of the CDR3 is TGTGCCACCAAGAAGACAGACGGGGCAGGAGAGCAGTACTTC. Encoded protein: CATKKTDGAGEQYF.